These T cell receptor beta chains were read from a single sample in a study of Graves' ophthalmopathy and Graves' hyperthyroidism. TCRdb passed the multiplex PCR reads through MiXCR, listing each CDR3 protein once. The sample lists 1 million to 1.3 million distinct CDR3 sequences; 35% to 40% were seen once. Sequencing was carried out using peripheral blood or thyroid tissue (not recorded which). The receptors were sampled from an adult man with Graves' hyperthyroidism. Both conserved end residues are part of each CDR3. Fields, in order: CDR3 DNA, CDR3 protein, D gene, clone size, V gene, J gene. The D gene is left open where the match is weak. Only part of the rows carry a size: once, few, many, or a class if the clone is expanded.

cdr3_nt: TGTGCCAGCTCACCACGGCTAGCCCTGAATCCCCAAGAGACCCAGTACTTC
cdr3_aa: CASSPRLALNPQETQYF
d_call: .
clone_size: few
v_call: TRBV14
j_call: TRBJ2-5

cdr3_nt: TGCAGCTTACGGGGGGGCCCTAACTATGGCTACACCTTC
cdr3_aa: CSLRGGPNYGYTF
d_call: .
clone_size: .
v_call: TRBV29-1
j_call: TRBJ1-2

cdr3_nt: TGCAGTGCGCGCCATGGCGGGAGTGACTACGAGCAGTACTTC
cdr3_aa: CSARHGGSDYEQYF
d_call: TRBD2
clone_size: .
v_call: TRBV20-1
j_call: TRBJ2-7

cdr3_nt: TGTGCCTGGAAAGGATCTGGGGCCAACGTCCTGACTTTC
cdr3_aa: CAWKGSGANVLTF
d_call: .
clone_size: few
v_call: TRBV30
j_call: TRBJ2-6

cdr3_nt: TGTGCCAGCAGCTCCGGGGTGGGTTCAGGGGATACGCAGTATTTT
cdr3_aa: CASSSGVGSGDTQYF
d_call: .
clone_size: few
v_call: TRBV11-2
j_call: TRBJ2-3

cdr3_nt: TGTGCCAGCAGTCCTCGGGACAGAAAAACCAATAATTCACCCCCCCACTTT
cdr3_aa: CASSPRDRKTNNSPPHF
d_call: TRBD1
clone_size: .
v_call: TRBV10-3
j_call: TRBJ1-6

cdr3_nt: TGCGCCAGCAGCTTAAGGGGGATCCCCTCCTACGAGCAGTACTTC
cdr3_aa: CASSLRGIPSYEQYF
d_call: .
clone_size: .
v_call: TRBV5-1
j_call: TRBJ2-7

cdr3_nt: TGTGCCATCAGTGGAGTCTCTGGAAACACCATATATTTT
cdr3_aa: CAISGVSGNTIYF
d_call: .
clone_size: many
v_call: TRBV10-3
j_call: TRBJ1-3

cdr3_nt: TGCGCCAGCAGCCAAGATATGTCCCCGGGGACCGGGGAGCTGTTTTTT
cdr3_aa: CASSQDMSPGTGELFF
d_call: .
clone_size: few
v_call: TRBV4-3
j_call: TRBJ2-2

cdr3_nt: TGTGCCAGCAGCTCGGCCTACACCTACGAGCAGTACTTC
cdr3_aa: CASSSAYTYEQYF
d_call: .
clone_size: many
v_call: TRBV7-9
j_call: TRBJ2-7

cdr3_nt: TGTGCCAGCAGCTTAGGGGTGGAGCAGTTCTTC
cdr3_aa: CASSLGVEQFF
d_call: .
clone_size: .
v_call: TRBV7-2
j_call: TRBJ2-1

cdr3_nt: TGTGCCATCAGTCGCCCGACAGAAGATGCCGAGCAGTACTTC
cdr3_aa: CAISRPTEDAEQYF
d_call: .
clone_size: .
v_call: TRBV10-3
j_call: TRBJ2-7

cdr3_nt: TGTGCCAGCAGCTCAAAAAGAGTCTTAGTTCACGTGGAGACCCAGTACTTC
cdr3_aa: CASSSKRVLVHVETQYF
d_call: .
clone_size: few
v_call: TRBV9
j_call: TRBJ2-5

cdr3_nt: TGTGCCAGCAGCTTAGTTGCAGACTACGAGCAGTACTTC
cdr3_aa: CASSLVADYEQYF
d_call: .
clone_size: many
v_call: TRBV7-2
j_call: TRBJ2-7